The 16 T cell receptor beta chains presented below share a single source sample, sequenced in a study of blood T cells in healthy people across ages. With a J-beta primer mix and a sample-barcoded 5' primer, a second PCR ran 7 to 11 cycles. TCRdb reanalysed the 5' RACE reads using MiXCR and keeps one entry per CDR3 protein. The data hold 450,000 to 600,000 distinct CDR3 sequences, with approximately 26% observed a single time. These data are also associated with another study on T cells of mothers and their children.

Sequencing was done on a sample of blood. The receptors originated from a boy under 10 years old in good health.

A few counts support this clonotype. The rearrangement joins TRBV6-5 to TRBJ2-3; possibly TRBD1 for D (5 bases). Between the trimmed V and J ends, which lost 0 bases and 10 bases, there was a span of 11 bases. CDR3 length: 13 residues. Germline assignment: CDR1 MNHEY and CDR2 SVGAGI. Here the CDR3 DNA reads TGTGCCAGCAGTTACTCCCGGCAGGGCCCGCAGTATTTT. Translation gives CASSYSRQGPQYF.

This sequence joins TRBV6-2 or TRBV6-3 and TRBJ2-4; TRBD1 agrees at 9 bases. CDR3 length: 16 amino acids. J lost 2 bases, V lost 6 bases, and 8 bases had no gene match. The germline gives CDR1 MNHEY, CDR2 SVGEGT. CDR3 protein: CASSQGQGGSKNIQYF. CDR3 DNA: TGTGCCAGCAGCCAGGGACAGGGTGGGTCCAAAAACATTCAGTACTTC.

This clonotype was counted a single time. This may arise from a read error, as a much more abundant clone is one base away. This sequence joins TRBV29-1 and TRBJ1-1; D is undetermined. CDR1 and CDR2 from the germline V gene are SQVTM and ANQGSEA. V was pared by 7 bases and J by 3 bases, with 9 bases between. CDR3 length: 11 amino acids. CDR3 loop: CSAYSYTEAFF. The CDR3 region has the DNA TGCAGCGCATATAGCTACACTGAAGCTTTCTTT.

The V and J genes are TRBV4-3 and TRBJ2-1, with TRBD2 matching 9 bases. CDR1 and CDR2 from the germline V gene are LGHNA and YSLEER. Trimming removed 0 bases from V and 0 bases from J; junction bases left unmatched: 12. The CDR3 spans 20 residues. The CDR3 loop reads CASSQDLGGSGRSSYNEQFF. The CDR3 nucleotides read TGCGCCAGCAGCCAAGATCTGGGTGGGAGCGGGAGGAGCTCCTACAATGAGCAGTTCTTC.

This clonotype was counted a few times. The chain is built from TRBV7-6 and TRBJ2-2; weak D call: TRBD1 (6 bases). CDR1 and CDR2 (germline): SGHVS, FNYEAQ. V lost 5 bases to trimming and J lost 4 bases, with 17 bases between them. CDR3 length: 16 residues. The CDR3 is CASSHITGSLTGELFF. Written as DNA, the CDR3 is TGTGCCAGCAGCCACATTACAGGGAGCCTCACCGGGGAGCTGTTTTTT.

V gene TRBV7-2 combines with J gene TRBJ2-7; 10 nucleotides line up with TRBD2. After removal of 5 bases from V and 3 bases from J, the junction contained 7 bases not matched to a gene. CDR3 size: 15 residues. Germline V gene data show CDR1 as SGHTA and CDR2 as FQGNSA. The CDR3 here is CASSARPSGSYEQYF. The CDR3 DNA is TGTGCCAGCAGCGCCAGGCCTAGCGGGAGCTACGAGCAGTACTTC.

The gene calls are TRBV5-4 and TRBJ1-2; possibly TRBD1 for D (5 bases). CDR1 and CDR2 from the germline V gene are SGHNT and YYREEE (reference sequence). This CDR3 is 15 amino acids long. V was clipped by 0 bases and J by 3 bases, with 12 bases between them. The CDR3 bases are TGTGCCAGCAGCTTGGCAGGGCTTGGGGACTATGGCTACACCTTC. Translating gives CASSLAGLGDYGYTF.

The genes are TRBV6-5 and TRBJ2-1; TRBD2 agrees at 14 bases. Germline CDR1 and CDR2: MNHEY and SVGAGI. This CDR3 comprises 16 residues. V shed 2 bases, J shed 6 bases, and the junction held 3 bases outside the gene matches. The CDR3 DNA reads TGTGCCAGCAGTTACCTAGGGACTAGCGGGAGCAATGAGCAGTTCTTC. This translates into CASSYLGTSGSNEQFF.

The chain links TRBV2 to TRBJ2-5, with TRBD1 as a possible D gene (5 bases). V was trimmed by 7 bases and J by 1 base, leaving 13 bases between them. Germline loops: CDR1 SNHLY, CDR2 FYNNEI. The CDR3 is 14 amino acids. Here the CDR3 DNA reads TGTGCCAGCACGCTAGGCAGGGTCCAAGAGACCCAGTACTTC. It specifies CASTLGRVQETQYF.

There are a few counts of this clonotype. The chain links TRBV7-3 to TRBJ2-2; the D is unclear. With 1 base removed from V and 6 bases from J, the gap between germline ends came to 6 bases. Germline V gene data show CDR1 as SGHTA and CDR2 as FQGTGA. The CDR3 covers 13 residues. Here the CDR3 reads CASSLKAAGELFF. CDR3 nucleotides: TGTGCCAGCAGCTTAAAGGCAGCCGGGGAGCTGTTTTTT. Supplemented by reference TRBV7-3 and TRBJ2-2, the full variable domain reads GAGVSQTPSNKVTEKGKYVELRCDPISGHTALYWYRQSLGQGPEFLIYFQGTGAADDSGLPNDRFFAVRPEGSVSTLKIQRTERGDSAVYLCASSLKAAGELFFGEGSRLTVL.

This clonotype appeared a few times. This sequence joins TRBV28 and TRBJ2-7; D may be TRBD1 (7 bases). The germline V gene encodes CDR1 MDHEN and CDR2 SYDVKM. The CDR3 loop spans 15 amino acids. Trimming cost V 4 bases and J 2 bases, with 15 bases left between them. The CDR3 DNA reads as TGTGCCAGCAGTTGGGACTGGGACAGAGCCTACGAGCAGTACTTC. Its translation: CASSWDWDRAYEQYF.

The J gene is TRBJ2-5, the V gene TRBV11-2; D possibly corresponds to TRBD1 (5 bases). The end of the DNA fits TRBJ2-7 better, so the J call may be wrong. Germline V lookup: CDR1 SGHAT, CDR2 FQNNGV. The CDR3 extends over 14 amino acids. The CDR3 nucleotides are TGTGCCAGCAGCTTATACAGGCGCCCCTACGAGCAGTACTTC. Protein sequence: CASSLYRRPYEQYF.

The chain employs TRBV15 and TRBJ2-5; tentatively, D is TRBD1 (6 bases). This CDR3 is 14 amino acids long. Germline assignment: CDR1 LNHNV and CDR2 YYDKDF (reference sequence). Trimming left V 0 bases short and J 4 bases short, with 9 bases between. CDR3 loop: CATSRDARGETQYF. The CDR3 bases are TGTGCCACCAGCAGAGACGCCAGGGGAGAGACCCAGTACTTC.

This clonotype turned up a few times. The rearrangement uses TRBV29-1 and TRBJ1-2; 11 bases agree with TRBD1. The germline V gene encodes CDR1 SQVTM and CDR2 ANQGSEA. This CDR3 region has 20 residues. V shed 5 bases and J 3 bases; nucleotides not matched to a gene: 23. CDR3 sequence: CSVTPGTGGTVTEPDYGYTF. Here the CDR3 DNA reads TGCAGCGTTACTCCCGGGACAGGGGGAACCGTGACAGAACCCGACTATGGCTACACCTTC.

In regard to this clonotype: Germline is not matched at one junction end, which may reflect a read error. The V and J genes are TRBV29-1 and TRBJ2-5, with TRBD2 matching 7 bases. The germline V gene has CDR1 SQVTM and CDR2 ANQGSEA. The CDR3 has 11 amino acids. The CDR3 coding sequence is TGCAGCGCTCATGGGGGAGGGGAGCAGCTCTTC. The encoded protein is CSAHGGGEQLF.

This chain links TRBV5-1 with TRBJ2-1; perhaps TRBD2 as D (5 bases). V was pared by 2 bases and J by 0 bases, with 12 bases between. The CDR3 covers 16 residues. CDR1 SGHRS and CDR2 YFSETQ come from the germline V gene. The CDR3 here is CASSFGGSSSYNEQFF. The CDR3 DNA reads TGCGCCAGCAGCTTTGGTGGGAGTAGCTCCTACAATGAGCAGTTCTTC.